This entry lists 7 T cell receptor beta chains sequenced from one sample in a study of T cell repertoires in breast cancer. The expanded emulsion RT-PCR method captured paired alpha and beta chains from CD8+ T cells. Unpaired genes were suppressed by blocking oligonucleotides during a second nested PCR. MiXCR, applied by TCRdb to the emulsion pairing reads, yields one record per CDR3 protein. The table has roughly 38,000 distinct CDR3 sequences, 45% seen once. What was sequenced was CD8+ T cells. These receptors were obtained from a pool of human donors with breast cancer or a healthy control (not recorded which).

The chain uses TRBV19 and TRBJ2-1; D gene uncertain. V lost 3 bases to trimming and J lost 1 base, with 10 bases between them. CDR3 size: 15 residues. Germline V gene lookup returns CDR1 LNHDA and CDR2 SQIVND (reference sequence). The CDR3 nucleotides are TGTGCCAGTAGTATCGCTCTAAGATCCTACAATGAGCAGTTCTTC. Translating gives CASSIALRSYNEQFF.

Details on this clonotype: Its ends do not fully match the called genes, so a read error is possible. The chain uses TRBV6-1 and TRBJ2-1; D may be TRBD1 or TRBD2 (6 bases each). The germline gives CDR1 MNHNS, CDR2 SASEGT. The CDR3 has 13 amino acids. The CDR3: CASSEFGGSEQLF. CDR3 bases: TGTGCCAGCAGTGAATTCGGGGGCAGTGAGCAGCTCTTC.

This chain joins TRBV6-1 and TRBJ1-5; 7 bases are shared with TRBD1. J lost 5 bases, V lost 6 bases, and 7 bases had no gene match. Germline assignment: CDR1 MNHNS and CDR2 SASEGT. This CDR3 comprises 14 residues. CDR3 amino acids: CASSPGQLYQPQHF. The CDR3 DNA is TGTGCCAGCAGCCCGGGACAGCTTTATCAGCCCCAGCATTTT.

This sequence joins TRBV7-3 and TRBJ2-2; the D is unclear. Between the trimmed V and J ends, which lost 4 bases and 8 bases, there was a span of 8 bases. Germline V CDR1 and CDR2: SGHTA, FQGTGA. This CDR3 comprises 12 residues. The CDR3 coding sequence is TGTGCCAGCAGCTCCACTCTTGGGGAGCTGTTTTTT. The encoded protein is CASSSTLGELFF.

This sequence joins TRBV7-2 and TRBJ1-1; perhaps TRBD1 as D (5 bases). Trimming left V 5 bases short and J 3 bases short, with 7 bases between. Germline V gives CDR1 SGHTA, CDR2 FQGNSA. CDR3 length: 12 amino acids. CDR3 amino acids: CASSATDTEAFF. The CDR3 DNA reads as TGTGCCAGCAGCGCGACAGACACTGAAGCTTTCTTT.

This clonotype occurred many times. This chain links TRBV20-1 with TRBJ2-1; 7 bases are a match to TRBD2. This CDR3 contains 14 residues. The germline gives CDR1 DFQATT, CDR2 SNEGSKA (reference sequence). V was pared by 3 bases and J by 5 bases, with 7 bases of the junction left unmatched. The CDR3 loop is CSARLREHHNEQFF. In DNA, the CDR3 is TGCAGTGCTAGGTTGCGGGAGCATCACAATGAGCAGTTCTTC.

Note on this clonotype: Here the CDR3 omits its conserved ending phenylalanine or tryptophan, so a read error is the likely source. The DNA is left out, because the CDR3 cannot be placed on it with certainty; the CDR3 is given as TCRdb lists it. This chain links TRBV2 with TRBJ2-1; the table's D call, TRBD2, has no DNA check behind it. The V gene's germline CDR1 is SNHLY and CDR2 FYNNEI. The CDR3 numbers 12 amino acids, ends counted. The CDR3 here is CASSSPGLVPRV.